Below are 21 T cell receptor beta chains sequenced from a single sample in a study of blood T cell repertoires in COVID-19. The assay was immunoSEQ multiplex PCR, and TCRdb's table has in-frame clones only and misses some. The table lists 250,000 to 400,000 clones, approximately 88% of them singletons, with 1.5% to 2% in the top ten. Sequencing was carried out using peripheral blood. All receptors derive from a woman in her thirties with COVID-19, enrolled during active disease.

This sequence joins TRBV28 and TRBJ2-1, with TRBD2 matching 9 bases. The germline CDR1 and CDR2 sequences are MDHEN and SYDVKM. The CDR3 covers 17 residues. V lost 2 bases, J lost 4 bases, and 9 bases stayed unmatched. CDR3 nucleotides: TGTGCCAGCAGTTTAGGCCCCAGCGGGGGGTTTTACAATGAGCAGTTCTTC. Protein: CASSLGPSGGFYNEQFF.

CDR3 sequence reads: CANPGTEGFGYTF. As DNA, the CDR3 is TGTGCCAATCCCGGGACAGAGGGATTTGGCTACACCTTC. V and J are TRBV30 and TRBJ1-2; TRBD1 aligns across 7 bases. With 8 bases clipped from V and 7 bases from J, the junction kept 13 bases outside the gene matches. CDR1 and CDR2 (germline): GTSNPN, SVGIG (reference sequence). The CDR3 contains 13 residues.

The rearrangement uses TRBV9 and TRBJ2-1, with 7 bases aligning to TRBD2. The germline V gene has CDR1 SGDLS and CDR2 YYNGEE. V shed 4 bases, J shed 7 bases, and the junction held 14 bases outside the gene matches. This CDR3 comprises 16 residues. The CDR3 reads CASSPYYGGGRNEQFF. CDR3 sequence (DNA): TGTGCCAGCAGCCCCTACTATGGCGGGGGAAGGAATGAGCAGTTCTTC.

This rearrangement joins TRBV11-1 to TRBJ2-2; no reliable D call. The CDR3 consists of 11 residues. The V end was cut by 5 bases, the J end by 6 bases, with 4 bases between. CDR1 and CDR2 from the germline V gene are SGHAT and FQDESV (reference sequence). CDR3 sequence: CASSLAGELFF. CDR3 DNA: TGTGCCAGCAGCCTCGCCGGGGAGCTGTTTTTT.

The chain carries TRBV15 and TRBJ2-3, with D uncertain. V was pared by 1 base and J by 2 bases, with 7 bases between. The CDR3 has 14 amino acids. Germline CDR1 and CDR2: LNHNV and YYDKDF (reference sequence). CDR3 sequence: CATSRGGATDTQYF. CDR3 bases: TGTGCCACCAGCAGAGGAGGTGCCACAGATACGCAGTATTTT. The entire variable domain, with the rest obtained from reference TRBV15 and TRBJ2-3, is as follows: DAMVIQNPRYQVTQFGKPVTLSCSQTLNHNVMYWYQQKSSQAPKLLFHYYDKDFNNEADTPDNFQSRRPNTSFCFLDIRSPGLGDTAMYLCATSRGGATDTQYFGPGTRLTVL.

The genes are TRBV19 and TRBJ1-4; D is perhaps TRBD1 (6 bases). Looked up from germline, CDR1 is LNHDA and CDR2 is SQIVND (reference sequence). Trimming cost V 4 bases and J 0 bases, with 15 bases left between them. The CDR3 sequence is 17 residues long. The CDR3 region has the DNA TGTGCCAGTAGTAACACAATGCGGACAGCAACTAATGAAAAACTGTTTTTT. Its translation is CASSNTMRTATNEKLFF.

The genes are TRBV7-2 and TRBJ2-5; no reliable D call. CDR3 length: 13 amino acids. Trimming left V 4 bases short and J 5 bases short, with 11 bases between. Germline values: CDR1 SGHTA, CDR2 FQGNSA. This CDR3 is CASSSRVDETQYF. CDR3 DNA sequence: TGTGCCAGCAGCTCCCGGGTAGATGAGACCCAGTACTTC.

V and J are TRBV6-2 or TRBV6-3 and TRBJ2-5; 9 bases match TRBD2. CDR3 size: 15 residues. Germline-derived CDR1 and CDR2 are MNHEY and SVGEGT. The V gene end was trimmed by 5 bases and the J gene end by 5 bases; junction bases not matched to a gene: 9. CDR3 residues: CASSLAGTPGETQYF. For the CDR3, the DNA is TGTGCCAGCAGTCTAGCGGGGACTCCAGGGGAGACCCAGTACTTC.

The chain joins TRBV29-1 to TRBJ1-1, with D tentatively TRBD1 (6 bases). CDR1 SQVTM and CDR2 ANQGSEA come from the germline V gene. Trimming shortened V by 1 base and J by 6 bases, and 18 bases separated the two germline ends. The length of the CDR3 is 15 residues. The CDR3 region has the DNA TGCAGCGTTGAAGTTATCTGGGGGGGCTTGGCTGAAGCTTTCTTT. Encoded protein: CSVEVIWGGLAEAFF.

The chain joins TRBV5-6 to TRBJ2-2; D gene uncertain. With 2 bases removed from V and 8 bases from J, the gap between germline ends came to 7 bases. Germline-derived CDR1 and CDR2 are SGHDT and YYEEEE. The length of the CDR3 is 12 residues. CDR3 residues: CASSFLPGELFF. Here the CDR3 DNA reads TGTGCCAGCAGCTTCCTCCCTGGGGAGCTGTTTTTT.

This clone was detected only once. The chain couples TRBV7-9 to TRBJ2-3, with D tentatively TRBD2 (6 bases). The V end was cut by 5 bases, the J end by 2 bases, with 17 bases between. The germline V gene encodes CDR1 SEHNR and CDR2 FQNEAQ (reference sequence). The CDR3 runs to 16 residues. CDR3 region: CASSPGTVPNTDTQYF. The CDR3 nucleotides read TGTGCCAGCAGCCCCGGGACTGTCCCGAACACAGATACGCAGTATTTT.

CDR3: CASGSLHPPGTDSYEQYV. In nucleotides, the CDR3 is TGTGCTAGTGGTTCCCTACACCCCCCGGGGACAGACTCCTACGAGCAGTACGTC. The genes are TRBV12-5 and TRBJ2-7; 7 bases are shared with TRBD1. J gave up 0 bases and V 4 bases, and 15 bases lay outside the gene matches. CDR1 is LGHNT, CDR2 FRNRAP, per germline. CDR3 size: 18 residues.

CDR3 sequence (DNA): TGCGCCAGCAGGAGGGACATTAACACCGGGGAGCTGTTTTTT. Translation gives CASRRDINTGELFF. The chain uses TRBV10-1 and TRBJ2-2, with D possibly being TRBD1 (6 bases). V lost 6 bases and J 2 bases, leaving 10 bases between the germline ends. Germline CDR1 and CDR2: WNHNN and SYGVQD (reference sequence). This CDR3 region has 14 residues.

The chain combines TRBV5-6 with TRBJ2-7; 7 nucleotides agree with TRBD2. Germline CDR1 reads SGHDT; CDR2 reads YYEEEE. The V gene end was trimmed by 1 base and the J gene end by 0 bases; junction bases not matched to a gene: 4. The CDR3 has 15 amino acids. The CDR3 protein is CASSLSPGGSYEQYF. CDR3 coding DNA: TGTGCCAGCAGCTTGTCTCCGGGGGGCTCCTACGAGCAGTACTTC.

This sequence joins TRBV30 and TRBJ1-6; D not resolved. The CDR3 runs 13 residues. Germline V lookup: CDR1 GTSNPN, CDR2 SVGIG (reference sequence). Deletions cut 2 bases from V and 8 bases from J, with 10 bases between. The CDR3 here is CAWSIQIDSPLHF. CDR3 sequence (DNA): TGTGCCTGGAGTATCCAGATCGATTCACCCCTCCACTTT.

The genes are TRBV18 and TRBJ1-2; D remains unclear. The germline V and J ends were trimmed by 2 bases and 3 bases, with 10 bases remaining between them. CDR1 and CDR2 from the germline V gene are KGHSH and LQKENI. The CDR3 loop spans 14 amino acids. Here the CDR3 DNA reads TGTGCCAGCTCACCAGGGGAGGACTACTATGGCTACACCTTC. This translates into CASSPGEDYYGYTF.

The rearrangement joins TRBV5-1 to TRBJ2-6, with 8 bases identical to TRBD1. The V gene end was trimmed by 0 bases and the J gene end by 3 bases; junction bases not matched to a gene: 5. CDR3 length equals 17 residues. CDR1 SGHRS and CDR2 YFSETQ come from the germline V gene. CDR3 DNA: TGCGCCAGCAGCTTGGACCCAGGGGGCGGTGGGGCCAACGTCCTGACTTTC. Translating gives CASSLDPGGGGANVLTF.

The chain uses TRBV28 and TRBJ1-1; 11 bases fit TRBD1. CDR1 is MDHEN, CDR2 SYDVKM, per germline. This CDR3 comprises 17 residues. J was trimmed by 1 base and V by 5 bases; bases with no gene match: 9. The CDR3 coding sequence is TGTGCCAGCAGTCCAAGGACAGGGGGCAACGCGAACACTGAAGCTTTCTTT. Protein: CASSPRTGGNANTEAFF.

The chain uses TRBV7-3 and TRBJ2-3; 8 nucleotides agree with TRBD2. The CDR3 runs 13 residues. Germline loops: CDR1 SGHTA, CDR2 FQGTGA. The V and J ends lost 5 bases and 5 bases, in that order; junction bases with no gene match: 3. CDR3 DNA sequence: TGTGCCAGCAGCCCCGCGGGGGGAGATACGCAGTATTTT. It specifies CASSPAGGDTQYF.

The gene calls are TRBV30 and TRBJ1-3; D perhaps matches TRBD1 (6 bases). Germline V gene sequence: CDR1 GTSNPN, CDR2 SVGIG (reference sequence). This CDR3 region has 17 residues. Between the trimmed V and J ends, which lost 3 bases and 1 base, there was a span of 19 bases. The chain's CDR3 is CAWSRGTLGKSGNTIYF. Written as DNA, the CDR3 is TGTGCCTGGAGCCGTGGGACACTAGGAAAGTCTGGAAACACCATATATTTT.

This chain connects TRBV4-1 to TRBJ1-1; D gene ambiguous. There are 13 residues in the CDR3. Germline CDR1 MGHRA, CDR2 YSYEKL. V shed 0 bases and J shed 7 bases, with 9 bases lying between them. Here the CDR3 DNA reads TGCGCCAGCAGCCAAGATGTGGCAGATGAAGCTTTCTTT. Protein sequence: CASSQDVADEAFF.